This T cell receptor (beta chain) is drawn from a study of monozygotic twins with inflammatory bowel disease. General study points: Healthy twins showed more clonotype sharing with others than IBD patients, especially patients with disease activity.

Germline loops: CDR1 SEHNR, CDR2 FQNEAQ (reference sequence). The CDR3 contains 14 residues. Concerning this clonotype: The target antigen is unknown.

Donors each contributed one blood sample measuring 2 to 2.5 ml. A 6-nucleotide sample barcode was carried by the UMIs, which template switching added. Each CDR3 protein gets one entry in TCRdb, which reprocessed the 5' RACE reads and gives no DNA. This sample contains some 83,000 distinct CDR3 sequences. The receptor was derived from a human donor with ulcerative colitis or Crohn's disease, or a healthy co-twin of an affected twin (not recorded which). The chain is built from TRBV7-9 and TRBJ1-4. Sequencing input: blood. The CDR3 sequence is CASSLSGVNEKLFF.